A single sample is the source of the 18 T cell receptor beta chains below, sequenced in a study of PD-1 blockade in classical Hodgkin lymphoma. Data came from immunoSEQ multiplex PCR; TCRdb stores just in-frame clones and leaves some out. The table has 45,000 or so clones, around 90% seen once. Time point denoted: newly diagnosed, previously untreated cHL patient sample. The sample consisted of peripheral blood mononuclear cells (PBMCs). The receptor source for this set is a human donor with classical Hodgkin lymphoma.

This chain links TRBV18 with TRBJ2-2; D gene unclear. V was cut by 1 base and J by 6 bases, with 6 bases left in between. The germline gives CDR1 KGHSH, CDR2 LQKENI. The CDR3 is 13 residues long. The CDR3 DNA reads TGTGCCAGCTCACCACTCTCCTCCGGGGAGCTGTTTTTT. Translating gives CASSPLSSGELFF.

This clone was recorded once. The rearrangement joins TRBV28 to TRBJ1-2; D gene uncertain. The CDR3 length is 15 residues. The germline V gene has CDR1 MDHEN and CDR2 SYDVKM. The V end was cut by 5 bases, the J end by 6 bases, with 19 bases between. As DNA, the CDR3 is TGTGCCAGCAGTCCCCCGCGGGGAGGGTTGAATGGCTACACCTTC. It translates to CASSPPRGGLNGYTF.

The rearrangement uses TRBV10-3 and TRBJ2-3; 7 positions agree with TRBD2. The trim removed 5 bases at V and 0 bases at J, leaving 5 bases unmatched. The germline V gene encodes CDR1 ENHRY and CDR2 SYGVKD. This CDR3 contains 15 residues. CDR3 sequence: CAISSVSGSTDTQYF. The CDR3 DNA is TGTGCCATCAGTTCTGTTAGCGGGAGCACAGATACGCAGTATTTT.

The V gene is TRBV7-2, the J gene TRBJ2-1; D unresolved. The germline gives CDR1 SGHTA, CDR2 FQGNSA. The length of the CDR3 is 14 residues. V gave up 0 bases and J gave up 10 bases, with 13 bases separating them. The CDR3 here is CASSLALGPSEQFF. In DNA, the CDR3 is TGTGCCAGCAGCTTAGCGCTTGGACCTTCCGAGCAGTTCTTC.

This clone was recorded only once. The chain is built from TRBV5-1 and TRBJ1-2; 7 positions agree with TRBD1. J was trimmed by 0 bases and V by 1 base; bases with no gene match: 6. The CDR3 runs 16 residues. CDR1 and CDR2 from the germline V gene are SGHRS and YFSETQ. DNA of the CDR3: TGCGCCAGCAGCTTGTCGACAGGGTCGGCTAACTATGGCTACACCTTC. Its protein product is CASSLSTGSANYGYTF. Based on the CDR3 plus reference TRBV5-1 and TRBJ1-2, the full variable domain is KAGVTQTPRYLIKTRGQQVTLSCSPISGHRSVSWYQQTPGQGLQFLFEYFSETQRNKGNFPGRFSGRQFSNSRSEMNVSTLELGDSALYLCASSLSTGSANYGYTFGSGTRLTVV.

This sequence joins TRBV7-2 and TRBJ1-1; D call uncertain. The length of the CDR3 is 17 residues. The germline V gene encodes CDR1 SGHTA and CDR2 FQGNSA. Trimming left V 0 bases short and J 5 bases short, with 19 bases between. CDR3 protein: CASSLAGRSQVRTEAFF. DNA for the CDR3: TGTGCCAGCAGCTTAGCCGGTAGGTCGCAGGTTCGTACTGAAGCTTTCTTT. Full variable domain (remainder filled in from reference TRBV7-2 and TRBJ1-1): GAGVSQSPSNKVTEKGKDVELRCDPISGHTALYWYRQSLGQGLEFLIYFQGNSAPDKSGLPSDRFSAERTGGSVSTLTIQRTQQEDSAVYLCASSLAGRSQVRTEAFFGQGTRLTVV.

The chain has TRBV5-1 and TRBJ1-6; 7 nucleotides match TRBD1. The CDR3 is 16 residues long. Germline CDR1 SGHRS, CDR2 YFSETQ. Trimming took 4 bases from V and 5 from J; bases not matched to a gene: 9. The CDR3 DNA is TGCGCCAGCAGCCTGACAGGGTCCCTTGATAATTCACCCCTCCACTTT. Translated: CASSLTGSLDNSPLHF.

The V call is TRBV4-2, the J call TRBJ2-2; the match to TRBD2 covers 11 bases. CDR1 and CDR2 (germline): LGHNA, YNFKEQ. J lost 3 bases, V lost 4 bases, and 10 bases had no gene match. The CDR3 consists of 18 residues. The CDR3 region is CASSRQTSTSGDTGELFF. CDR3 DNA: TGTGCCAGCAGCCGTCAAACGTCGACTAGCGGGGACACCGGGGAGCTGTTTTTT.

The V call is TRBV27, the J call TRBJ2-3; 8 nucleotides line up with TRBD2. The junction had 13 bases not matched to a gene; V was cut back by 6 bases and J by 2 bases. Germline V lookup: CDR1 MNHEY, CDR2 SMNVEV (reference sequence). The CDR3 contains 17 residues. CDR3 amino acids: CASSLPPTSGITDTQYF. Written as DNA, the CDR3 is TGTGCCAGCAGCCTCCCCCCAACTAGCGGCATCACAGATACGCAGTATTTT.

V gene TRBV14 combines with J gene TRBJ1-3; no clear D. The CDR3 length is 12 residues. CDR1 is SGHDN and CDR2 is FVKESK in the germline V gene. Between the trimmed V and J ends, which lost 6 bases and 5 bases, there was a span of 8 bases. CDR3 in DNA: TGTGCCAGCAGTCCTACACGAAACACCATATATTTT. Its translation: CASSPTRNTIYF.

V is TRBV28 and J is TRBJ1-2, with D maybe TRBD1 (5 bases). The CDR3 has 15 residues. Germline lookup yields CDR1 MDHEN and CDR2 SYDVKM. Trimming stripped 4 bases from V and 4 bases from J, with 16 bases between. CDR3 nucleotides: TGTGCCAGCAGTTCTCGTTACCAGGGCATCTATGGCTACACCTTC. It is translated as CASSSRYQGIYGYTF.

Worth noting for this clone: Different DNA sequences within this sample yield the same CDR3. The V call is TRBV28, the J call TRBJ1-2, with TRBD1 as a possible D gene (6 bases). The V gene lost 2 bases and the J gene lost 2 bases, with 9 bases spanning the gap. Germline lookup yields CDR1 MDHEN and CDR2 SYDVKM. This CDR3 has 14 residues. The CDR3, as DNA: TGTGCCAGCAGTTTAGGTCAGGGGAACTATGGCTACACCTTC. Translation gives CASSLGQGNYGYTF.

This chain uses TRBV11-1 with TRBJ2-2, with 11 bases fitting TRBD2. The CDR3 is made up of 16 amino acids. Germline trimming cut 5 bases from V and 6 bases from J; bases unmatched to any gene: 8. Per the germline V gene, CDR1 is SGHAT and CDR2 is FQDESV (reference sequence). CDR3 in amino acids: CASSVTSGTGSGELFF. The CDR3 DNA reads TGTGCCAGCAGCGTGACTAGCGGGACAGGGTCCGGGGAGCTGTTTTTT.

The V call is TRBV6-5, the J call TRBJ1-5; 9 bases map to TRBD1. The germline V gene has CDR1 MNHEY and CDR2 SVGAGI. The CDR3 extends over 14 amino acids. Trimming at V came to 5 bases and at J to 4 bases, leaving 3 bases not matched to a gene. CDR3 DNA sequence: TGTGCCAGCAGTACAGGGGGCTGGAATCAGCCCCAGCATTTT. Residues: CASSTGGWNQPQHF.

V is TRBV28 and J is TRBJ1-2, with a possible D match to TRBD1 (5 bases). The germline V and J ends were trimmed by 6 bases and 14 bases, with 19 bases remaining between them. The germline V gene encodes CDR1 MDHEN and CDR2 SYDVKM. The CDR3 has 12 residues. CDR3 nucleotide sequence: TGTGCCAGCAGCCTTGTGTGGGACCAGGTAACCTTC. This gives the protein CASSLVWDQVTF.

V gene TRBV9 combines with J gene TRBJ1-1; 10 bases are a match to TRBD1. CDR3 size: 14 residues. The junction had 5 bases not matched to a gene; V was cut back by 4 bases and J by 5 bases. Germline values: CDR1 SGDLS, CDR2 YYNGEE. Here the CDR3 reads CASSQQGQGTEAFF. CDR3 nucleotides: TGTGCCAGCAGCCAGCAGGGACAGGGGACTGAAGCTTTCTTT.

The chain links TRBV29-1 to TRBJ2-1; D might be TRBD2 (7 bases). There are 14 residues in the CDR3. Germline CDR1 is SQVTM and CDR2 is ANQGSEA. Trimming took 7 bases from V and 8 from J, leaving 21 bases between them. Here the CDR3 DNA reads TGCAGCGCCCTGGGGGGGGCTGGGGTAGATGAGCAGTTCTTC. It is translated as CSALGGAGVDEQFF.

The V call is TRBV9, the J call TRBJ2-1; the D gene is possibly TRBD1 (6 bases). Germline-derived CDR1 and CDR2 are SGDLS and YYNGEE. This CDR3 region has 16 residues. V was pared by 3 bases and J by 0 bases, with 13 bases between. The CDR3 region is CASSAATDSSYNEQFF. In DNA, the CDR3 is TGTGCCAGCAGCGCCGCGACGGACAGCTCCTACAATGAGCAGTTCTTC.